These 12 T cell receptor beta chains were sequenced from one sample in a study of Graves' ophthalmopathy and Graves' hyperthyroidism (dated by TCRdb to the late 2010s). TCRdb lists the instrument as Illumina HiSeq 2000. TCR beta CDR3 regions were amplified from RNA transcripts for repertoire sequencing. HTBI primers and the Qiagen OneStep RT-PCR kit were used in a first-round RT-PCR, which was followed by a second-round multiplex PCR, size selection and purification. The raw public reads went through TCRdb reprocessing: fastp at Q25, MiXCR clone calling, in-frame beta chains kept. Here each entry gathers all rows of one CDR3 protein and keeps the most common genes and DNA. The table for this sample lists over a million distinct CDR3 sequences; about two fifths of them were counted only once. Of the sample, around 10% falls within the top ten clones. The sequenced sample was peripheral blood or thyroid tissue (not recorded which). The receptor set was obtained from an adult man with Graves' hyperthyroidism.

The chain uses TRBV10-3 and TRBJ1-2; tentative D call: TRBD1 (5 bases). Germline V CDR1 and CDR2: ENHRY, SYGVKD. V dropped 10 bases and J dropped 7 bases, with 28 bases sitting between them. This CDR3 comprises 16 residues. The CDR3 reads CASSPAGTPTLFGYTF. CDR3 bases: TGTGCCAGCAGCCCAGCAGGGACTCCCACCCTCTTTGGCTACACCTTC.

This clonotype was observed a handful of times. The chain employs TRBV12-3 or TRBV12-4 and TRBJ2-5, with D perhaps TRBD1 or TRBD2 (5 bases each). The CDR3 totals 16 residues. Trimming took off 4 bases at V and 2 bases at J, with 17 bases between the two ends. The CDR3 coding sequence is TGTGCCAGCAGTTCCGGACGCCAGGGACGACAAGAGACCCAGTACTTC. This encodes CASSSGRQGRQETQYF.

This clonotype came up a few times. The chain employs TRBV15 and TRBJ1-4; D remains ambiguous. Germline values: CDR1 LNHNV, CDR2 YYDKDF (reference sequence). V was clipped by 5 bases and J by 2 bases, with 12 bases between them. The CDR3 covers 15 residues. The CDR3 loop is CATSARQFTNEKLFF. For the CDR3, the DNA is TGTGCCACCAGCGCCAGACAATTTACTAATGAAAAACTGTTTTTT. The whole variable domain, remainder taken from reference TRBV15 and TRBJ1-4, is DAMVIQNPRYQVTQFGKPVTLSCSQTLNHNVMYWYQQKSSQAPKLLFHYYDKDFNNEADTPDNFQSRRPNTSFCFLDIRSPGLGDTAMYLCATSARQFTNEKLFFGSGTQLSVL.

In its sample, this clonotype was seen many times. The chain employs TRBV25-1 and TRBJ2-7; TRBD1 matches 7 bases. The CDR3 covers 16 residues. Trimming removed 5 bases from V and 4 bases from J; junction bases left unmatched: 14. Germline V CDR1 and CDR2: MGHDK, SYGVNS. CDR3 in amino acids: CASSPGGPLSLYEQYF. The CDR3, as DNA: TGTGCCAGCAGTCCAGGGGGACCCCTTAGTTTGTACGAGCAGTACTTC.

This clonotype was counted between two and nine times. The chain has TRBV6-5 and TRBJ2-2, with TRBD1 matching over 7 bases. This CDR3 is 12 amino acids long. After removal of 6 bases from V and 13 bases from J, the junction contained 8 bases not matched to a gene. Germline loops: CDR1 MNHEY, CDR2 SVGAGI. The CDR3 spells CASRLAGTALFF. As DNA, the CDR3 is TGTGCCAGCAGACTGGCCGGGACAGCGCTGTTTTTT.

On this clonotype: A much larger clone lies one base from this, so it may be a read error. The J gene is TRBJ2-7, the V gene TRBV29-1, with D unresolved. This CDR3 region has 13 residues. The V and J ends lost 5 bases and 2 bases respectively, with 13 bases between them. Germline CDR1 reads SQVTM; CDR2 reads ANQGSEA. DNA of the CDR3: TGCAGCGTTTTCGTGGGGTCTACCTACGAGCAGTACTTC. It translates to CSVFVGSTYEQYF.

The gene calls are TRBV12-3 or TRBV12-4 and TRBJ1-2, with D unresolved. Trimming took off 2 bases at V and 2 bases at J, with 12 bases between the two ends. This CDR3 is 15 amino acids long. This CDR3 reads CASSLLLEGNYGYTF. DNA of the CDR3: TGTGCCAGCAGTTTACTGTTGGAGGGAAACTATGGCTACACCTTC.

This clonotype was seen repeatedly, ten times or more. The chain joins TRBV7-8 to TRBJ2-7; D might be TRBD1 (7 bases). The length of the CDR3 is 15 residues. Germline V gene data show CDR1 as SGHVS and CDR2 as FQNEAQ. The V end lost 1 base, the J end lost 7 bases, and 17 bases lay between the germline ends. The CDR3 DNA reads TGTGCCAGCAGCTTAGGGTTGTGGCAGGGGGGTGAGCAGTACTTC. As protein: CASSLGLWQGGEQYF.

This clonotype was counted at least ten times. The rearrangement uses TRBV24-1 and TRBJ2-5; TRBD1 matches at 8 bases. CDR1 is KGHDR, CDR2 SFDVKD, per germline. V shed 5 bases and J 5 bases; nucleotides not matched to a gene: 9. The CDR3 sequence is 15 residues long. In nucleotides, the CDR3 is TGTGCCACCAGTGGTGACAGGGGCGGTTGGGAGACCCAGTACTTC. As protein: CATSGDRGGWETQYF.

CDR3 in DNA: TGTGCCAGCAGCACGGTGGGAAGGGGCTCTGGGGCCAACGTCCTGACTTTC. Translation gives CASSTVGRGSGANVLTF. The gene calls are TRBV7-9 and TRBJ2-6, with a possible D match to TRBD1 (5 bases). V dropped 5 bases and J dropped 0 bases, with 14 bases sitting between them. CDR3 length: 17 amino acids. The V gene's germline CDR1 is SEHNR and CDR2 FQNEAQ (reference sequence).

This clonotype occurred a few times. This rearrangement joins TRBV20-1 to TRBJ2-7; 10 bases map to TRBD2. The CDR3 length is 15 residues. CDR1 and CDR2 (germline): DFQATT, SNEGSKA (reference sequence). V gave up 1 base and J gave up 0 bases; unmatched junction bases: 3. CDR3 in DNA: TGCAGTGCTAGAGCCTCTAGCGGGAGCTCCTACGAGCAGTACTTC. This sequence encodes CSARASSGSSYEQYF.

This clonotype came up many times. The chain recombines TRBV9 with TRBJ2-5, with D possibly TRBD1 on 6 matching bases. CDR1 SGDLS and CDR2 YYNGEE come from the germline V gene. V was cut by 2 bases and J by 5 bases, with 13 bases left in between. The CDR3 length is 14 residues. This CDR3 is CASSVSGARETQYF. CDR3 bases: TGTGCCAGCAGCGTGTCAGGGGCAAGGGAGACCCAGTACTTC.